A single sample gave rise to the 22 T cell receptor beta chains below, sequenced in a study of blood T cell repertoires in COVID-19. The repertoire was sequenced with immunoSEQ multiplex PCR; TCRdb's copy has only in-frame clones and lacks some. The table lists about 220,000 clones, 65% to 85% of them singletons. The sample consisted of PBMCs or T cells enriched from blood (not recorded which). These receptors were obtained from a woman aged 60 to 75 who had recovered from COVID-19.

The rearrangement joins TRBV29-1 to TRBJ2-5, with TRBD2 matching over 12 bases. The germline CDR1 and CDR2 sequences are SQVTM and ANQGSEA. The CDR3 consists of 14 residues. Unmatched junction bases numbered 5, after V lost 3 bases and J lost 6 bases. The CDR3 nucleotides read TGCAGCGTTGAGGGGCTAGCGGGGGGGAAGACCCAGTACTTC. Its protein is CSVEGLAGGKTQYF.

This sequence joins TRBV3-1 (or the pseudogene TRBV3-2) and TRBJ2-2; 7 bases match TRBD1. Per germline, CDR1 LGHDT and CDR2 YNNKEL (reference sequence). The trim removed 6 bases at V and 6 bases at J, leaving 7 bases unmatched. The CDR3 has 14 residues. For the CDR3, the DNA is TGTGCCAGCAGACAAACAGGGGATGCCGGGGAGCTGTTTTTT. It encodes CASRQTGDAGELFF.

The CDR3 sequence: CASSSDRGLNSPLHF. Here the CDR3 DNA reads TGTGCCAGTAGCAGCGACAGGGGGTTGAATTCACCCCTCCACTTT. V gene TRBV19 combines with J gene TRBJ1-6, with 9 bases fitting TRBD1. This CDR3 is built from 15 residues. V trimming: 6 bases; J trimming: 7 bases; junction bases outside the gene matches: 7. Germline V CDR1 and CDR2: LNHDA, SQIVND (reference sequence). The full variable domain, with the rest looked up from reference TRBV19 and TRBJ1-6, is DGGITQSPKYLFRKEGQNVTLSCEQNLNHDAMYWYRQDPGQGLRLIYYSQIVNDFQKGDIAEGYSVSREKKESFPLTVTSAQKNPTAFYLCASSSDRGLNSPLHFGNGTRLTVT.

This sequence joins TRBV27 and TRBJ2-7; 8 nucleotides match TRBD2. Germline CDR1 MNHEY, CDR2 SMNVEV (reference sequence). V gave up 4 bases and J gave up 2 bases; unmatched junction bases: 7. The CDR3 length is 15 residues. CDR3 loop: CASSSNSGTPYEQYF. The CDR3 DNA follows: TGTGCCAGCAGTTCTAATAGCGGGACCCCCTACGAGCAGTACTTC.

The table lists this clone with a few counts. V and J are TRBV11-2 and TRBJ2-7; 13 bases align to TRBD2. CDR3 length: 18 amino acids. V gave up 5 bases and J gave up 2 bases; unmatched junction bases: 12. Germline V gives CDR1 SGHAT, CDR2 FQNNGV. Here the CDR3 DNA reads TGTGCCAGCAGCACCCGGACTAGCGGGAGCTCGCCACCCTACGAGCAGTACTTC. Residues: CASSTRTSGSSPPYEQYF.

This chain uses TRBV14 with TRBJ2-7; D gene unclear. The length of the CDR3 is 15 residues. Germline lookup yields CDR1 SGHDN and CDR2 FVKESK. The V end was cut by 2 bases, the J end by 3 bases, with 14 bases between. In DNA, the CDR3 is TGTGCCAGCAGCCAATCGAATGCTGGGCACTACGAGCAGTACTTC. Translation: CASSQSNAGHYEQYF.

The V gene is TRBV30, the J gene TRBJ2-3, with 7 nucleotides matching TRBD1. J lost 0 bases, V lost 4 bases, and 7 bases had no gene match. The CDR3 contains 15 residues. CDR1 and CDR2 (germline): GTSNPN, SVGIG (reference sequence). CDR3 DNA sequence: TGTGCCTGGAATTCTCAGGGGGTTAGCACAGATACGCAGTATTTT. It is translated as CAWNSQGVSTDTQYF.

This rearrangement joins TRBV12-3 or TRBV12-4 to TRBJ1-2; D remains ambiguous. V was trimmed by 6 bases and J by 5 bases, leaving 13 bases between them. The CDR3 consists of 13 residues. CDR3 in DNA: TGTGCCAGCAGCTTGGGGAGAAATTATGGCTACACCTTC. Translation gives CASSLGRNYGYTF.

The sample holds one count of this clone. The chain is built from TRBV7-3 and TRBJ2-7, with D unresolved. V was trimmed by 0 bases and J by 6 bases, leaving 9 bases between them. The CDR3 contains 13 residues. Germline V lookup: CDR1 SGHTA, CDR2 FQGTGA. The DNA of the CDR3 is TGTGCCAGCAGCTTAACTTTTACTTCCGAGCAGTACTTC. As protein: CASSLTFTSEQYF.

The gene calls are TRBV6-1 and TRBJ1-2; 8 positions agree with TRBD1. Trimming took 2 bases from V and 4 from J; bases not matched to a gene: 6. The CDR3 contains 15 residues. Germline assignment: CDR1 MNHNS and CDR2 SASEGT. CDR3 amino acids: CASSETGTGIYGYTF. The DNA of the CDR3 is TGTGCCAGCAGTGAAACCGGGACAGGAATCTATGGCTACACCTTC.

Only one count was recorded for this clone. The chain recombines TRBV19 with TRBJ1-5; TRBD1 might be the D (6 bases). Trimming pared 3 bases from V and 5 bases from J, leaving 8 bases between. The CDR3 loop spans 13 amino acids. Looked up from germline, CDR1 is LNHDA and CDR2 is SQIVND (reference sequence). The CDR3 here is CASSIQGYQPQHF. CDR3 nucleotide sequence: TGTGCCAGTAGTATTCAGGGGTATCAGCCCCAGCATTTT.

CDR3 sequence: CASSERRGPYEQYF. In DNA form, the CDR3 reads TGTGCCAGCAGTGAACGGCGGGGTCCCTACGAGCAGTACTTC. This rearrangement joins TRBV2 to TRBJ2-7, with D perhaps TRBD2 (6 bases). The CDR3 has 14 residues. Germline V gene sequence: CDR1 SNHLY, CDR2 FYNNEI. Trimming stripped 2 bases from V and 2 bases from J, with 10 bases between.

Written as DNA, the CDR3 is TGCGCCAGCAGCTTGCGGGGAGGGGCCTCTATGAACACTGAAGCTTTCTTT. Encoded protein: CASSLRGGASMNTEAFF. V gene TRBV5-1 combines with J gene TRBJ1-1, with D perhaps matching TRBD1 (5 bases). The CDR3 consists of 17 residues. Germline V CDR1 and CDR2: SGHRS, YFSETQ. The V and J ends lost 1 base and 0 bases respectively, with 16 bases between them.

In its sample, this clone ranks as medium-sized. The chain is built from TRBV5-1 and TRBJ2-7, with D possibly matching TRBD2 (6 bases). Between the trimmed V and J ends, which lost 0 bases and 7 bases, there was a span of 11 bases. The CDR3 runs to 13 residues. Germline values: CDR1 SGHRS, CDR2 YFSETQ. The CDR3 sequence is CASSLGLEGEQYF. In DNA form, the CDR3 reads TGCGCCAGCAGCTTGGGACTAGAAGGGGAGCAGTACTTC.

The V gene is TRBV10-3, the J gene TRBJ1-2, with 8 positions matching TRBD1. Germline lookup yields CDR1 ENHRY and CDR2 SYGVKD. The ends lost 4 bases at V and 2 bases at J; junction bases unmatched: 6. The CDR3 is 15 residues long. The CDR3 loop is CAISAGQAENYGYTF. The CDR3 region has the DNA TGTGCCATCAGTGCGGGACAGGCGGAAAACTATGGCTACACCTTC.

The count of this clone is one. The chain recombines TRBV2 with TRBJ1-1, with 8 bases fitting TRBD1. CDR1 SNHLY and CDR2 FYNNEI come from the germline V gene. V was clipped by 5 bases and J by 5 bases; unmatched bases: 10. This CDR3 spans 15 amino acids. The CDR3: CASSSTTGVITEAFF. In nucleotides, the CDR3 is TGTGCCAGCAGTTCTACGACAGGGGTAATTACTGAAGCTTTCTTT.

V usage is TRBV14 and J usage is TRBJ1-2, with 10 bases lining up with TRBD1. The germline V gene encodes CDR1 SGHDN and CDR2 FVKESK. CDR3 length equals 18 residues. The V segment lost 1 base and the J segment 4 bases; nucleotides outside the gene matches: 12. DNA of the CDR3: TGTGCCAGCAGCCAAGCTGGGACAGGGGCCGCGTCCCTCTATGGCTACACCTTC. This encodes CASSQAGTGAASLYGYTF.

The rearrangement uses TRBV4-3 and TRBJ2-2, with a possible D match to TRBD2 (6 bases). Per the germline V gene, CDR1 is LGHNA and CDR2 is YSLEER. This CDR3 comprises 17 residues. The V end lost 0 bases, the J end lost 1 base, and 12 bases lay between the germline ends. The CDR3 is CASSQEGLAMNTGELFF. In DNA, the CDR3 is TGCGCCAGCAGCCAAGAAGGGCTAGCGATGAACACCGGGGAGCTGTTTTTT.

The chain combines TRBV28 with TRBJ1-2, with TRBD1 matching 10 bases. With 5 bases clipped from V and 3 bases from J, the junction kept 3 bases outside the gene matches. This CDR3 region has 14 residues. The germline gives CDR1 MDHEN, CDR2 SYDVKM. CDR3 coding DNA: TGTGCCAGCAGTCGGACAGGGGGGGACTATGGCTACACCTTC. This encodes CASSRTGGDYGYTF.

This rearrangement joins TRBV19 to TRBJ1-2; 11 nucleotides align to TRBD1. V was pared by 5 bases and J by 3 bases, with 5 bases of the junction left unmatched. CDR3 length equals 15 residues. From germline, CDR1 is LNHDA and CDR2 SQIVND (reference sequence). CDR3 bases: TGTGCCAGTAGTCCGGACAGGGGGCGGGACTATGGCTACACCTTC. Residues: CASSPDRGRDYGYTF.

The chain carries TRBV7-2 and TRBJ1-1, with TRBD1 matching 7 bases. CDR1 is SGHTA, CDR2 FQGNSA, per germline. The CDR3 sequence is 16 residues long. Losses at the gene ends were 3 bases for V and 0 bases for J; bases not matched to a gene: 7. CDR3 in DNA: TGTGCCAGCAGCTTTGGACAGGCCGACTTGAACACTGAAGCTTTCTTT. Its translation is CASSFGQADLNTEAFF.

This rearrangement joins TRBV2 to TRBJ1-5; 7 bases are a match to TRBD1. The ends lost 6 bases at V and 7 bases at J; junction bases unmatched: 12. CDR3 length: 15 residues. The germline CDR1 and CDR2 sequences are SNHLY and FYNNEI. CDR3 in amino acids: CASRLSPDRSQPQHF. In nucleotides, the CDR3 is TGTGCCAGCAGATTGTCCCCGGACAGGTCACAGCCCCAGCATTTT.